This TCR beta chain was retrieved from a study of blood T cells in healthy people across ages. The CDR3 spans 14 residues. Germline-derived CDR1 and CDR2 are MNHEY and SVGAGI. Trimming took 4 bases from V and 3 from J, leaving 7 bases between them. A second PCR, run for roughly 7 to 12 cycles, used a sample-barcoded 5' primer plus a J-beta primer mix. Each CDR3 protein is one row after TCRdb ran MiXCR on the 5' RACE reads. The sample carries 1.6 million or so distinct CDR3 sequences, about 32% recorded once. This chain uses TRBV6-5 with TRBJ2-6; TRBD2 is a possible D gene (5 bases). The receptor was derived from a woman in her 30s in good health. Source material: blood. The CDR3 reads CASSSGNGANVLTF. In nucleotides, the CDR3 is TGTGCCAGCAGTTCGGGGAATGGGGCCAACGTCCTGACTTTC.